This record looks at one TCR beta chain sequence and its context. This specimen comes from a study of Ad26.COV2.S vaccination and SARS-CoV-2 variants. Produced via immunoSEQ multiplex PCR; TCRdb's table is partial and in-frame only. Of 350,000 to 600,000 clones in the sample, 80% to 90% were seen once. Germline values: CDR1 SGHKS, CDR2 YYEKEE (reference sequence). V was clipped by 4 bases and J by 12 bases, with 8 bases between them. The CDR3 is 10 residues long. Regarding treatment: about 20 received Ad26.COV2.S at low or high dose, single or two shots; about 5 received placebo; per-sample allocation not given. Samples analyzed were those drawn on day 63 after the first vaccine or placebo injection.

The sequence was obtained from a person aged 18 to 65 who received the Ad26.COV2.S COVID-19 vaccine or a placebo. Sequenced here: peripheral blood, sampled in a trial of Ad26.COV2.S vaccine versus placebo. The rearrangement links TRBV5-5 to TRBJ1-3; D ambiguous. In nucleotides, the CDR3 is TGTGCCAGCAGCCTGGCGGTCATATATTTT. Its translation: CASSLAVIYF.